This TCR beta chain originates from a study of spatial heterogeneity in lung cancer. As for the study in general: There were consistently more beta-chain sequences detected than alpha-chain sequences.

The study, taken as a whole, reports: More often at tumor resection than at routine follow-up, ubiquitous expanded tumor TCRs were detected in the blood.

MiXCR was run by TCRdb on the 5' RACE reads, yielding one entry per CDR3 protein. The sample carries about 92,000 distinct CDR3 sequences, approximately 12% recorded once. The time point denotes: sample taken at primary tumor resection. Researchers sequenced whole RNA taken from tumor, nontumor lung or frozen PBMC without sorting. The CDR3 runs to 15 residues. Per germline, CDR1 ENHRY and CDR2 SYGVKD. V trimming: 10 bases; J trimming: 0 bases; junction bases outside the gene matches: 7. A note on this clonotype: Its antigen is undetermined.

This receptor was obtained from a male donor with early-stage non-small cell lung cancer. V is TRBV10-3 and J is TRBJ2-2; 8 nucleotides agree with TRBD1. The specimen comprised PBMCs, sampled at surgery. The CDR3 here is CATRVQGANTGELFF. In DNA, the CDR3 is TGTGCCACCCGAGTACAGGGGGCGAACACCGGGGAGCTGTTTTTT.